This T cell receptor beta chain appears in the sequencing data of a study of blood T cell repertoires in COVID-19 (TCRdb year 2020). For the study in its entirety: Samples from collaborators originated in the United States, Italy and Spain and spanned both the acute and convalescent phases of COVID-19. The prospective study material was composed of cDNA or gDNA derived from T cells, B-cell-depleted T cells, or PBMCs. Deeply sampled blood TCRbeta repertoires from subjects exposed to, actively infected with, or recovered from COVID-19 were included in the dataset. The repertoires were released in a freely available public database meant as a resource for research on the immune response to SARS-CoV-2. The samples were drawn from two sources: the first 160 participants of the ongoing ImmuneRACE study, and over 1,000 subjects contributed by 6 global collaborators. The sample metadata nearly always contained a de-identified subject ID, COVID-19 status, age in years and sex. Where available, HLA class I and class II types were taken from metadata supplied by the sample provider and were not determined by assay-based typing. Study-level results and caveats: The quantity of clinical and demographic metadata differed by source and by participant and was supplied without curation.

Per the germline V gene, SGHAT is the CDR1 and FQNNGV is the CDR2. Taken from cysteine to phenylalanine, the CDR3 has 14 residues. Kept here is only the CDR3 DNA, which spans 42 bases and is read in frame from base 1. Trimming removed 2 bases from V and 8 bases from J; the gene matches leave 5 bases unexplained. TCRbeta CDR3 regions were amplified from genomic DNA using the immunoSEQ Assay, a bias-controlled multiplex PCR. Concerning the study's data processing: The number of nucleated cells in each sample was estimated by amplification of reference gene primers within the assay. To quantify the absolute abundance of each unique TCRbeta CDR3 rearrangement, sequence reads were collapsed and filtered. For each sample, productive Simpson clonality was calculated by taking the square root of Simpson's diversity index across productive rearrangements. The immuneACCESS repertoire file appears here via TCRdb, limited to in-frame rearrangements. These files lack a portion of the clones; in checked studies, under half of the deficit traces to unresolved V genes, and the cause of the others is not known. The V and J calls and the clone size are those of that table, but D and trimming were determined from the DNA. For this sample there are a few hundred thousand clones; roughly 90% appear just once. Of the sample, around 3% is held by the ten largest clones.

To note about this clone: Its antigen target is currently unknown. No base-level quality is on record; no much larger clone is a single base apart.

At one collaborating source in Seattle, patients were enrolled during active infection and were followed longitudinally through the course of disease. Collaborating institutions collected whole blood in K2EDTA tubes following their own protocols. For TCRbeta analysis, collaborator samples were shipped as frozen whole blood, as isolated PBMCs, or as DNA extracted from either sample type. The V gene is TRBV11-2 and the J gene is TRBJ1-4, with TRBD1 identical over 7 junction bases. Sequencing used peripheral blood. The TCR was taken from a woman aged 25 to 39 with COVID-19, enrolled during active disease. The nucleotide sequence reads TGTGCCAGCAGCTTAAGACAGGGAAGGGAAAAACTGTTTTTT. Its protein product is CASSLRQGREKLFF.